Only one count was recorded for the clone carrying this T cell receptor (beta chain). PCR employed 60 Vbeta and 13 Jbeta primers. TCRdb's copy holds only in-frame clones and misses some; the assay was immunoSEQ multiplex PCR. The data contain some 110,000 clones, around 72% of them singletons. This entry comes from a study of cytomegalovirus exposure and HLA in healthy donors. V lost 6 bases and J lost 0, with 15 bases in between. CDR3 size: 16 residues. CDR1 is MDHEN, CDR2 SYDVKM, per germline. This receptor was identified in a man under 40 in good health and CMV-seronegative. The sequenced sample was PBMCs. The chain joins TRBV28 to TRBJ1-5, with D perhaps TRBD1 (6 bases). The CDR3 protein is CASRQGGVYSNQPQHF. As DNA, the CDR3 is TGTGCCAGCAGACAAGGGGGAGTCTATAGCAATCAGCCCCAGCATTTT.